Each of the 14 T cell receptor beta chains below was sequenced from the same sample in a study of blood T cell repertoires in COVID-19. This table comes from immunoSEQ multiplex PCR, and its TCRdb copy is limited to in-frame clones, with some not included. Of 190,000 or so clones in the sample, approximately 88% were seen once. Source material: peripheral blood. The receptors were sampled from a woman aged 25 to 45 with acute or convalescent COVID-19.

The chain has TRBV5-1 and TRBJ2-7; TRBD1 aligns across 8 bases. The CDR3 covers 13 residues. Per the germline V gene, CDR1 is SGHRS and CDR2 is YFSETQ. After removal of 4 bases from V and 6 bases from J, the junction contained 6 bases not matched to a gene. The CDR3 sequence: CASSAQGGGEQYF. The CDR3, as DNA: TGCGCCAGCAGCGCACAGGGGGGCGGCGAGCAGTACTTC.

The CDR3 DNA sequence: TGCGCCAGCAGAAGCCCCGGGACTAGCGGGAGTAAGACCCAGTACTTC. Translated, it gives CASRSPGTSGSKTQYF. The chain employs TRBV10-2 and TRBJ2-5, with 14 bases that match TRBD2. The CDR3 covers 16 residues. Germline CDR1 is WSHSY and CDR2 is SAAADI. The ends lost 6 bases at V and 6 bases at J; junction bases unmatched: 9.

The CDR3 reads CASSPVQGYFYTIYF. In nucleotides, the CDR3 is TGTGCCAGCAGCCCGGTACAGGGTTATTTCTACACCATATATTTT. The chain uses TRBV28 and TRBJ1-3; D is perhaps TRBD1 (6 bases). Trimming shortened V by 6 bases and J by 8 bases, and 20 bases separated the two germline ends. CDR3 length equals 15 residues. The germline gives CDR1 MDHEN, CDR2 SYDVKM.

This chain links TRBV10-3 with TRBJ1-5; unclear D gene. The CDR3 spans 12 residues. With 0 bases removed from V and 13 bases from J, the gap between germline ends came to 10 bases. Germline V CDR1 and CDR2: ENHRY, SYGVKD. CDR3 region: CAISESFGRQHF. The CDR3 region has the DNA TGTGCCATCAGTGAGTCGTTCGGGAGACAGCATTTT.

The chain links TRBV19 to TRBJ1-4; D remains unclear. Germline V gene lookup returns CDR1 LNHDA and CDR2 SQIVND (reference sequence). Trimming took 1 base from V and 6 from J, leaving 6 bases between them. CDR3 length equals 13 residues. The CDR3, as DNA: TGTGCCAGTAGTATAGGGCAGGATGAAAAACTGTTTTTT. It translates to CASSIGQDEKLFF.

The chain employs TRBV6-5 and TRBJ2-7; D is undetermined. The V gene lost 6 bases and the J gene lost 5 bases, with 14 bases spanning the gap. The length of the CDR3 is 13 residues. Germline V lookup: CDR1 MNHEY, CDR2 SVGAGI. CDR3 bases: TGTGCCAGCAGAGAGGCCCCCCCCGACGAGCAGTACTTC. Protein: CASREAPPDEQYF.

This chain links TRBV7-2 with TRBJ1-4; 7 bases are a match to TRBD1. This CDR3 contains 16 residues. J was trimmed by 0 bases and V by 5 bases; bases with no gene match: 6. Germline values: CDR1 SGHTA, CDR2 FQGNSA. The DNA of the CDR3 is TGTGCCAGCAGCCGGGACAGACCTGCAACTAATGAAAAACTGTTTTTT. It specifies CASSRDRPATNEKLFF.

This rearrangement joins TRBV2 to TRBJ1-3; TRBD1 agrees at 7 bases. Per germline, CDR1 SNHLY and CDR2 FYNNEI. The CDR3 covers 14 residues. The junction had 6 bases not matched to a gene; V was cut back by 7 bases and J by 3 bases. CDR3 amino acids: CASTPTGSGNTIYF. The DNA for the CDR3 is TGTGCCAGCACTCCGACAGGGAGTGGAAACACCATATATTTT.

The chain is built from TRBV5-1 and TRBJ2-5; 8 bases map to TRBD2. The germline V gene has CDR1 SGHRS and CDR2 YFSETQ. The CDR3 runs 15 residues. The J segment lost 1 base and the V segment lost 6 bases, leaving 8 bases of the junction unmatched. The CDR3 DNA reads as TGCGCCAGCAACACGCGGGGGGCCAGCCAAGAGACCCAGTACTTC. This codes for CASNTRGASQETQYF.

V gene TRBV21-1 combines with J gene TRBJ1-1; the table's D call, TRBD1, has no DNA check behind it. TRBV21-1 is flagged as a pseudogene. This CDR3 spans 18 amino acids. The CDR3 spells CASSTRRDRDTHIFEAFF. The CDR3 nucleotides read TGTGCCAGCAGCACTCGCCGGGACAGGGATACCCACATTTTTGAAGCTTTCTTT.

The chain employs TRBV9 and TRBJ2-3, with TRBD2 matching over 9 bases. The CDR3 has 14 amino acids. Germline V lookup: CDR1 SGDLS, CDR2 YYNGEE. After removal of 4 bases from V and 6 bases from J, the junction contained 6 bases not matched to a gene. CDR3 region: CASSLSGSFDTQYF. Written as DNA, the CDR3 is TGTGCCAGCAGCCTTAGCGGGAGTTTTGATACGCAGTATTTT.

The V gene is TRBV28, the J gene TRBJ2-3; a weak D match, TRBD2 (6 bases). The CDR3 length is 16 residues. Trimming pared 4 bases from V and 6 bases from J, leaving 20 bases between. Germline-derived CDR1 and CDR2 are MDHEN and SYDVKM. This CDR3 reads CASSSGSGAVLDTQYF. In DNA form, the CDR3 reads TGTGCCAGCAGTTCGGGATCGGGAGCAGTGTTGGATACGCAGTATTTT. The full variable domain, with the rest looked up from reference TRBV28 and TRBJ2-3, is DVKVTQSSRYLVKRTGEKVFLECVQDMDHENMFWYRQDPGLGLRLIYFSYDVKMKEKGDIPEGYSVSREKKERFSLILESASTNQTSMYLCASSSGSGAVLDTQYFGPGTRLTVL.

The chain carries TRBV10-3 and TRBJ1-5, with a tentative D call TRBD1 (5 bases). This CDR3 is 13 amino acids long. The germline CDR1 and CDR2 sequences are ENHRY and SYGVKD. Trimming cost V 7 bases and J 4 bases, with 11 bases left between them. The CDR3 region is CAIMAGPNQPQHF. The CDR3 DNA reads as TGTGCCATCATGGCGGGGCCGAATCAGCCCCAGCATTTT.

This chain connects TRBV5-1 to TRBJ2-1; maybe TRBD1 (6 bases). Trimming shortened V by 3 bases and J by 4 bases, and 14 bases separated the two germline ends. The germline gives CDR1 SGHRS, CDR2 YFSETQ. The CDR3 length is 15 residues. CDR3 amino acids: CASSSTWGTYNEQFF. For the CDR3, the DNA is TGCGCCAGCAGCTCCACCTGGGGGACATACAATGAGCAGTTCTTC.